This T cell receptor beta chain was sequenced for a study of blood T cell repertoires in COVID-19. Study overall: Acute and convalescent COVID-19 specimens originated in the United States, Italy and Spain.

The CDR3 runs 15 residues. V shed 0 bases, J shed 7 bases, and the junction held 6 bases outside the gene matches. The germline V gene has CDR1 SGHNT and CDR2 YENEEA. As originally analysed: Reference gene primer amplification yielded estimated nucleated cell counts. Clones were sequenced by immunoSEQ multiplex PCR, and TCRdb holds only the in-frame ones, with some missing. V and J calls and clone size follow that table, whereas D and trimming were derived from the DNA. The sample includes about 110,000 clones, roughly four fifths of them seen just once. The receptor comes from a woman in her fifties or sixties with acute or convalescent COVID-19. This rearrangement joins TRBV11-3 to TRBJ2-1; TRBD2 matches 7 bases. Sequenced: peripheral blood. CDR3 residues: CASSLDLGLVNEQFF. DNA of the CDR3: TGTGCCAGCAGCTTAGATCTCGGACTAGTGAATGAGCAGTTCTTC.